Listed here are 14 T cell receptor beta chains from one sample, sequenced in a study of beta chain features in type 1 diabetes. The authors reverse transcribed all of the isolated RNA, so sequencing captured expressed TCRB transcripts. TCRdb keeps only in-frame clones here, not all; method: immunoSEQ multiplex PCR. The sample holds 200,000 to 250,000 clones, more than 15% seen once. Study-level findings and limits: In all four CD4+ subsets, TCRB CDR3 length was significantly, moderately reduced in type 1 diabetes.

No cognate antigen is known for these TCRs. The sample consisted of naive CD4+ T cells from blood. Receptors originate from a man aged 25 to 40 with type 1 diabetes.

V gene TRBV9 combines with J gene TRBJ2-5; D call uncertain. The CDR3 runs 14 residues. Germline lookup yields CDR1 SGDLS and CDR2 YYNGEE. The V end lost 4 bases, the J end lost 5 bases, and 15 bases lay between the germline ends. CDR3 coding DNA: TGTGCCAGCAGCCCCTCCGGGTTCCGGGAGACCCAGTACTTC. Protein: CASSPSGFRETQYF.

This clone was detected a few times. The rearrangement links TRBV28 to TRBJ2-7; no clear D gene. Germline CDR1 and CDR2: MDHEN and SYDVKM. Trimming stripped 6 bases from V and 0 bases from J, with 15 bases between. This CDR3 region has 15 residues. The CDR3 region has the DNA TGTGCCAGCAGCCCCGTGGGTACGAGCTCCTACGAGCAGTACTTC. It translates to CASSPVGTSSYEQYF.

In this sample, this clone turned up a few times. The genes are TRBV18 and TRBJ1-4; D might be TRBD1 (6 bases). V was clipped by 6 bases and J by 3 bases, with 14 bases between them. The CDR3 has 15 residues. In germline, CDR1 is KGHSH, CDR2 LQKENI. This CDR3 is CASSLSRTANEKLFF. Here the CDR3 DNA reads TGTGCCAGCTCCCTGTCCAGGACAGCTAATGAAAAACTGTTTTTT. Using reference TRBV18 and TRBJ1-4 for the parts outside the CDR3, the full variable domain is NAGVMQNPRHLVRRRGQEARLRCSPMKGHSHVYWYRQLPEEGLKFMVYLQKENIIDESGMPKERFSAEFPKEGPSILRIQQVVRGDSAAYFCASSLSRTANEKLFFGSGTQLSVL.

DNA for the CDR3: TGTGCCAGCAGCTTAGCGCTGGGAGGGTACTACGAGCAGTACTTC. It yields the protein CASSLALGGYYEQYF. J is TRBJ2-7 and V is TRBV7-8, with TRBD2 matching over 7 bases. CDR3 size: 15 residues. V was clipped by 0 bases and J by 3 bases; unmatched bases: 5. From germline, CDR1 is SGHVS and CDR2 FQNEAQ. The full variable domain, in which reference TRBV7-8 and TRBJ2-7 provide the parts outside the CDR3, is GAGVSQSPRYKVAKRGQDVALRCDPISGHVSLFWYQQALGQGPEFLTYFQNEAQLDKSGLPSDRFFAERPEGSVSTLKIQRTQQEDSAVYLCASSLALGGYYEQYFGPGTRLTVT.

The chain recombines TRBV28 with TRBJ2-1, with 9 bases matching TRBD2. Germline lookup yields CDR1 MDHEN and CDR2 SYDVKM. V gave up 3 bases and J gave up 8 bases; unmatched junction bases: 14. This CDR3 has 17 amino acids. For the CDR3, the DNA is TGTGCCAGCAGTTTGCGGGAGGGTCAAGGGGGAAGGGATGAGCAGTTCTTC. Its protein product is CASSLREGQGGRDEQFF.

J is TRBJ2-3 and V is TRBV9; D is unclear. The CDR3 extends over 15 amino acids. The V gene's germline CDR1 is SGDLS and CDR2 YYNGEE. With 3 bases removed from V and 2 bases from J, the gap between germline ends came to 13 bases. The CDR3 nucleotides read TGTGCCAGCAGCGCTACAGCTACATTCACAGATACGCAGTATTTT. It specifies CASSATATFTDTQYF.

The V and J genes are TRBV28 and TRBJ2-2; D not resolved. CDR3 length: 13 residues. Germline CDR1 reads MDHEN; CDR2 reads SYDVKM. V lost 3 bases and J lost 2, with 4 bases in between. CDR3 region: CASSFGNTGELFF. In DNA, the CDR3 is TGTGCCAGCAGTTTCGGAAACACCGGGGAGCTGTTTTTT.

This clone showed up just a few times. This same CDR3 is encoded by further DNA sequences in the sample. The chain couples TRBV9 to TRBJ2-7; tentatively, D is TRBD2 (6 bases). Germline V CDR1 and CDR2: SGDLS, YYNGEE. The V and J ends lost 3 bases and 5 bases respectively, with 9 bases between them. CDR3 length: 12 amino acids. Here the CDR3 reads CASSASGDEQYF. In nucleotides, the CDR3 is TGTGCCAGCAGCGCTTCGGGGGACGAGCAGTACTTC.

This clone was detected only a few times. The chain joins TRBV11-1 to TRBJ2-1; 8 bases line up with TRBD2. This CDR3 contains 15 residues. Germline V gene lookup returns CDR1 SGHAT and CDR2 FQDESV (reference sequence). J lost 6 bases, V lost 5 bases, and 9 bases had no gene match. CDR3 residues: CASSPSRGRPNEQFF. The CDR3 DNA follows: TGTGCCAGCAGCCCCAGCCGCGGGAGGCCCAATGAGCAGTTCTTC.

This clone was observed a few times. The junction differs from germline at one of its ends, possibly a read error. The genes are TRBV20-1 and TRBJ1-2; no firm D call. The germline V gene encodes CDR1 DFQATT and CDR2 SNEGSKA (reference sequence). The CDR3 has 11 amino acids. In DNA form, the CDR3 reads TGCAGTGCTAGTTTAATTGACGGCCTCTCCTTC. Translation: CSASLIDGLSF.

The rearrangement uses TRBV5-1 and TRBJ2-7; TRBD1 aligns across 7 bases. The CDR3 loop spans 14 amino acids. J was trimmed by 2 bases and V by 5 bases; bases with no gene match: 7. Per germline, CDR1 SGHRS and CDR2 YFSETQ. The CDR3 sequence: CASSPGTEAYEQYF. The CDR3 bases are TGCGCCAGCAGTCCAGGGACAGAAGCCTACGAGCAGTACTTC.

The genes are TRBV7-8 and TRBJ1-1; D is uncertain. Germline CDR1 reads SGHVS; CDR2 reads FQNEAQ. Trimming took off 1 base at V and 1 base at J, with 7 bases between the two ends. The CDR3 spans 14 residues. This CDR3 reads CASSLEHSNTEAFF. The DNA of the CDR3 is TGTGCCAGCAGCTTAGAACATTCGAACACTGAAGCTTTCTTT.

This clone came up a few times. The V and J genes are TRBV25-1 and TRBJ1-2; 7 bases are a match to TRBD1. The CDR3 contains 14 residues. J gave up 2 bases and V 7 bases, and 7 bases lay outside the gene matches. The germline CDR1 and CDR2 sequences are MGHDK and SYGVNS. CDR3 bases: TGTGCCAGCACTGCACAGGGGAAGAACTATGGCTACACCTTC. This encodes CASTAQGKNYGYTF.

The rearrangement links TRBV18 to TRBJ2-6, with D perhaps matching TRBD1 or TRBD2 (5 bases each). The germline CDR1 and CDR2 sequences are KGHSH and LQKENI. The CDR3 contains 15 residues. The V gene lost 3 bases and the J gene lost 8 bases, with 14 bases spanning the gap. Here the CDR3 reads CASSPGTQGTNVLTF. CDR3 nucleotide sequence: TGTGCCAGCTCACCGGGGACGCAGGGCACCAACGTCCTGACTTTC.